Below are 27 T cell receptor beta chains sequenced from a single sample in a study of human T cells and chemical hapten exposure. Time point: patch test 2, 6 weeks after DPC sensitization. The sample's treatment: therapeutic diphenylcyclopropenone sensitization with weekly scalp DPC. TCRdb reprocessed the RACE reads with MiXCR, giving one entry per CDR3 protein. The table includes roughly 94,000 distinct CDR3 sequences, 9% to 9.5% detected once. Sequenced material: whole blood, taken in connection with sensitization to the hapten diphenylcyclopropenone (DPC). The receptors stem from a woman between 35 and 50 years old with alopecia areata. Some clones in this sample may be carry-over from other donors' samples.

The gene calls are TRBV9 and TRBJ2-6; the D gene is possibly TRBD2 (5 bases). Trimming left V 4 bases short and J 6 bases short, with 11 bases between. Germline V gene sequence: CDR1 SGDLS, CDR2 YYNGEE. The CDR3 is 14 amino acids. In DNA form, the CDR3 reads TGTGCCAGCAGCTTAGGGAGTTCGGCCAACGTCCTGACTTTC. Residues: CASSLGSSANVLTF. The full variable domain, completed using reference TRBV9 and TRBJ2-6, is DSGVTQTPKHLITATGQRVTLRCSPRSGDLSVYWYQQSLDQGLQFLIQYYNGEERAKGNILERFSAQQFPDLHSELNLSSLELGDSALYFCASSLGSSANVLTFGAGSRLTVL.

This chain's CDR3 is CASSPDTEAFF. As DNA, the CDR3 is TGTGCCAGCTCACCCGACACTGAAGCTTTCTTT. The genes are TRBV18 and TRBJ1-1; D is unresolved. Trimming took off 3 bases at V and 3 bases at J, with 2 bases between the two ends. CDR3 length: 11 amino acids. Germline-derived CDR1 and CDR2 are KGHSH and LQKENI.

There are a few counts of this clonotype. This rearrangement joins TRBV25-1 to TRBJ2-3, with D uncertain. The germline CDR1 and CDR2 sequences are MGHDK and SYGVNS. Deletions cut 0 bases from V and 2 bases from J, with 18 bases between. This CDR3 is 18 amino acids long. This chain's CDR3 is CASSEYLGSRGDTDTQYF. The CDR3 DNA reads TGTGCCAGCAGTGAATATTTAGGTTCGCGCGGAGACACAGATACGCAGTATTTT.

A few counts support this clonotype. This chain uses TRBV6-2 or TRBV6-3 with TRBJ2-3; D perhaps matches TRBD1 (5 bases). CDR3 size: 18 residues. The V end was cut by 0 bases, the J end by 3 bases, with 19 bases between. Germline V lookup: CDR1 MNHEY, CDR2 SVGEGT. CDR3 DNA sequence: TGTGCCAGCAGTTACTCGATATCCCTTCCCCAGGGTACAGATACGCAGTATTTT. Amino acids: CASSYSISLPQGTDTQYF.

This clonotype has just a few counts. The chain joins TRBV28 to TRBJ2-7; unclear D gene. Trimming stripped 1 base from V and 1 base from J, with 5 bases between. This CDR3 comprises 13 residues. Germline V CDR1 and CDR2: MDHEN, SYDVKM. This CDR3 reads CASSLFRSYEQYF. DNA for the CDR3: TGTGCCAGCAGTTTATTCCGTTCCTACGAGCAGTACTTC.

This clonotype occurred a few times. The rearrangement uses TRBV7-6 and TRBJ2-7, with 7 bases that match TRBD1. Germline CDR1 and CDR2: SGHVS and FNYEAQ. The CDR3 runs 17 residues. J was trimmed by 5 bases and V by 1 base; bases with no gene match: 14. CDR3 sequence reads: CASSLEAGDRPIHEQYF. The CDR3 DNA follows: TGTGCCAGCAGCTTAGAAGCAGGGGACAGACCCATCCACGAGCAGTACTTC.

A few counts support this clonotype. J is TRBJ1-6 and V is TRBV20-1; D gene uncertain. Germline loops: CDR1 DFQATT, CDR2 SNEGSKA (reference sequence). V was clipped by 2 bases and J by 0 bases, with 8 bases between them. The CDR3 covers 15 residues. The chain's CDR3 is CSARPRLSYNSPLHF. The CDR3 DNA reads as TGCAGTGCTAGACCCAGGCTCTCCTATAATTCACCCCTCCACTTT.

This clonotype was recorded many times. The V gene is TRBV7-9, the J gene TRBJ2-1; 9 bases agree with TRBD2. Per germline, CDR1 SEHNR and CDR2 FQNEAQ (reference sequence). V was pared by 4 bases and J by 3 bases, with 10 bases of the junction left unmatched. CDR3 size: 17 residues. In nucleotides, the CDR3 is TGTGCCAGCAGCTCAACCGCCGGACTAGCGAGCTACAATGAGCAGTTCTTC. Its translation is CASSSTAGLASYNEQFF.

J is TRBJ2-3 and V is TRBV20-1; 13 bases are a match to TRBD2. J lost 5 bases, V lost 5 bases, and 4 bases had no gene match. CDR1 and CDR2 from the germline V gene are DFQATT and SNEGSKA (reference sequence). CDR3 length equals 14 residues. CDR3 DNA: TGCAGTGCTTCCGGACTAGCGGGAGAAGATACGCAGTATTTT. Encoded protein: CSASGLAGEDTQYF.

This clonotype was observed many times. CDR3 in amino acids: CSAFELETQYF. The CDR3 bases are TGCAGCGCCTTTGAGCTTGAGACCCAGTACTTC. The chain recombines TRBV29-1 with TRBJ2-5; unclear D gene. V lost 7 bases and J 5 bases, leaving 11 bases between the germline ends. Germline-derived CDR1 and CDR2 are SQVTM and ANQGSEA. CDR3 length: 11 residues.

This clonotype was seen ten or more times. The V and J genes are TRBV9 and TRBJ2-1; D is ambiguous. In germline, CDR1 is SGDLS, CDR2 YYNGEE. The CDR3 contains 17 residues. Trimming stripped 2 bases from V and 0 bases from J, with 15 bases between. Here the CDR3 reads CASSVSVRAGSYNEQFF. The CDR3 coding sequence is TGTGCCAGCAGCGTGAGCGTTCGGGCCGGCTCCTACAATGAGCAGTTCTTC.

The rearrangement uses TRBV6-5 and TRBJ1-1; tentative D call: TRBD1 (5 bases). Germline values: CDR1 MNHEY, CDR2 SVGAGI. V lost 2 bases and J 3 bases, leaving 10 bases between the germline ends. The CDR3 loop spans 14 amino acids. CDR3 nucleotides: TGTGCCAGCAGTTACAGCCAGGGCGACACTGAAGCTTTCTTT. It specifies CASSYSQGDTEAFF.

This clonotype turned up a few times. The chain joins TRBV7-8 to TRBJ2-2; 10 bases are shared with TRBD2. The V segment lost 5 bases and the J segment 4 bases; nucleotides outside the gene matches: 7. The germline gives CDR1 SGHVS, CDR2 FQNEAQ. CDR3 size: 16 residues. CDR3 in DNA: TGTGCCAGCAGCGCTGTAGCTAGCGGGAGCACCGGGGAGCTGTTTTTT. This codes for CASSAVASGSTGELFF.

This clonotype was seen repeatedly, ten times or more. This rearrangement joins TRBV6-2 or TRBV6-3 to TRBJ2-1; TRBD1 aligns across 11 bases. Per the germline V gene, CDR1 is MNHEY and CDR2 is SVGEGT. Trimming took 1 base from V and 9 from J; bases not matched to a gene: 5. The CDR3 is 15 residues long. CDR3 DNA sequence: TGTGCCAGCAGTTACTATGGGACAGGGGGGAGTGAGCAGTTCTTC. It codes for CASSYYGTGGSEQFF.

This clonotype was counted a few times. This chain connects TRBV7-2 to TRBJ1-2, with D possibly matching TRBD1 (6 bases). Germline V CDR1 and CDR2: SGHTA, FQGNSA. V was pared by 5 bases and J by 4 bases, with 14 bases between. The CDR3 is 14 residues long. The CDR3 region is CASSHRQAFYGYTF. CDR3 coding DNA: TGTGCCAGCAGCCACAGACAGGCGTTCTATGGCTACACCTTC.

This clonotype has at least ten counts. The chain recombines TRBV7-2 with TRBJ2-3; no clear D. The length of the CDR3 is 16 residues. Germline CDR1 is SGHTA and CDR2 is FQGNSA. Trimming stripped 4 bases from V and 2 bases from J, with 16 bases between. CDR3 nucleotide sequence: TGTGCCAGCAGCTACCGGGTCAGTTCGACCACAGATACGCAGTATTTT. Translated, it gives CASSYRVSSTTDTQYF.

The genes are TRBV5-1 and TRBJ2-1, with a possible D match to TRBD2 (6 bases). CDR3 size: 15 residues. Trimming pared 3 bases from V and 1 base from J, leaving 11 bases between. Germline V gene lookup returns CDR1 SGHRS and CDR2 YFSETQ. The CDR3 sequence is CASSSGLESYNEQFF. The CDR3 DNA reads TGCGCCAGCAGCTCGGGACTGGAATCCTACAATGAGCAGTTCTTC.

The rearrangement joins TRBV28 to TRBJ2-1; D unclear. Germline V gene sequence: CDR1 MDHEN, CDR2 SYDVKM. This CDR3 has 15 residues. Deletions cut 5 bases from V and 0 bases from J, with 11 bases between. CDR3 in amino acids: CASSIFPFSYNEQFF. The CDR3 nucleotides read TGTGCCAGCAGTATTTTCCCCTTCTCCTACAATGAGCAGTTCTTC.

This clonotype has just a few counts. This chain links TRBV30 with TRBJ2-5, with 9 bases matching TRBD1. CDR3 size: 14 residues. Germline V gene sequence: CDR1 GTSNPN, CDR2 SVGIG (reference sequence). With V trimmed by 0 bases and J by 5 bases, 4 bases remained unmatched. CDR3 amino acids: CAWSVRTGVETQYF. CDR3 bases: TGTGCCTGGAGTGTCCGGACAGGGGTTGAGACCCAGTACTTC.

V usage is TRBV2 and J usage is TRBJ1-2; a weak D match, TRBD1 (5 bases). Per germline, CDR1 SNHLY and CDR2 FYNNEI. V was trimmed by 4 bases and J by 10 bases, leaving 10 bases between them. The CDR3 is 11 amino acids. CDR3 sequence (DNA): TGTGCCAGCAGTGGGGGAGGGGACTACACCTTC. Encoded protein: CASSGGGDYTF.

The chain couples TRBV5-1 to TRBJ2-2; D gene ambiguous. This CDR3 comprises 16 residues. CDR1 SGHRS and CDR2 YFSETQ come from the germline V gene. The V and J ends lost 4 bases and 7 bases respectively, with 20 bases between them. The CDR3: CASSPWGSGPGGELFF. The CDR3 DNA follows: TGCGCCAGCAGCCCCTGGGGATCCGGGCCCGGCGGGGAGCTGTTTTTT.

In its sample, this clonotype was seen a few times. The chain is built from TRBV7-8 and TRBJ2-5; D not resolved. CDR1 is SGHVS, CDR2 FQNEAQ, per germline. Trimming shortened V by 4 bases and J by 4 bases, and 19 bases separated the two germline ends. CDR3 length: 16 residues. The CDR3 nucleotides read TGTGCCAGCAGCTCCCCCTTCCGCCTAGACTCAGAGACCCAGTACTTC. Its protein is CASSSPFRLDSETQYF.

This clonotype occurred many times. V gene TRBV12-3 or TRBV12-4 combines with J gene TRBJ1-1; D ambiguous. With 1 base removed from V and 1 base from J, the gap between germline ends came to 4 bases. The CDR3 is made up of 13 amino acids. CDR3: CASSLGPNTEAFF. The CDR3 DNA sequence: TGTGCCAGCAGTTTAGGGCCGAACACTGAAGCTTTCTTT.

There are many counts of this clonotype. J is TRBJ1-4 and V is TRBV5-5; D is unresolved. This CDR3 has 14 residues. CDR1 is SGHKS and CDR2 is YYEKEE in the germline V gene (reference sequence). The germline V and J ends were trimmed by 1 base and 5 bases, with 9 bases remaining between them. This CDR3 reads CASSLSGENEKLFF. CDR3 in DNA: TGTGCCAGCAGCTTGTCCGGGGAAAATGAAAAACTGTTTTTT.

The sample holds many counts of this clonotype. The chain links TRBV20-1 to TRBJ2-1; tentatively, D is TRBD1 or TRBD2 (5 bases each). V was shortened by 6 bases and J by 10 bases, with 16 bases between the two germline ends. The CDR3 loop spans 12 amino acids. CDR1 and CDR2 from the germline V gene are DFQATT and SNEGSKA (reference sequence). The DNA of the CDR3 is TGCAGTGCCTGGGGACCCGCGGAGGAGCAGTTCTTC. It specifies CSAWGPAEEQFF.

The chain carries TRBV19 and TRBJ2-3, with D hard to call. The CDR3 length is 13 residues. Germline V gives CDR1 LNHDA, CDR2 SQIVND (reference sequence). V lost 7 bases to trimming and J lost 9 bases, with 17 bases between them. CDR3 nucleotide sequence: TGTGCCAGTACCTCCTACTTATCTGGAACGCAGTATTTT. Protein sequence: CASTSYLSGTQYF.

This chain links TRBV27 with TRBJ2-7; D not certain. Deletions cut 6 bases from V and 1 base from J, with 10 bases between. The germline gives CDR1 MNHEY, CDR2 SMNVEV (reference sequence). The CDR3 consists of 13 residues. The DNA of the CDR3 is TGTGCCAGCAGATCCTTTACTTCCTACGAGCAGTACTTC. Residues: CASRSFTSYEQYF.